The 19 T cell receptor beta chains below were found in one sample sequenced in a study of T-cell reconstitution after alpha-beta-depleted transplantation in children. TCRbeta library preparation incorporated unique molecular identifiers. TCRdb redid the calling of the PCR reads with MiXCR, one entry per CDR3 protein. The sample carries some 50,000 distinct CDR3 sequences, around a tenth recorded once. Sequencing was performed on PBMCs, mostly from graft donor cells, taken 60 days after TCRalphabeta/CD19-depleted stem cell transplant. The receptors stem from a male patient aged 2 to 9 who had a stem cell transplant for chronic granulomatous disease, so the T cells may come from the graft donor.

The V and J genes are TRBV7-8 and TRBJ1-5; possibly TRBD1 for D (6 bases). Trimming left V 1 base short and J 2 bases short, with 12 bases between. Per germline, CDR1 SGHVS and CDR2 FQNEAQ. This CDR3 has 16 amino acids. CDR3 loop: CASSLEGGKGNQPQHF. Here the CDR3 DNA reads TGTGCCAGCAGCTTAGAGGGGGGTAAGGGCAATCAGCCCCAGCATTTT.

This clonotype was counted many times. V usage is TRBV20-1 and J usage is TRBJ1-2; TRBD1 is a possible D gene (6 bases). The length of the CDR3 is 13 residues. The ends were cut back, 6 bases at V and 2 bases at J, with 13 bases in the middle. Germline V gene lookup returns CDR1 DFQATT and CDR2 SNEGSKA (reference sequence). The CDR3 sequence: CSAIDRSNYGYTF. The DNA for the CDR3 is TGCAGTGCCATCGACAGGTCCAACTATGGCTACACCTTC.

The genes are TRBV14 and TRBJ2-7, with 11 bases that match TRBD1. CDR1 is SGHDN, CDR2 FVKESK, per germline. Losses at the gene ends were 4 bases for V and 6 bases for J; bases not matched to a gene: 8. CDR3 length: 15 amino acids. The CDR3 spells CASSLRTGGYGEQYF. The DNA for the CDR3 is TGTGCCAGCAGCCTTCGGACAGGGGGCTATGGCGAGCAGTACTTC.

This clonotype showed up many times. The CDR3 sequence is CASSSRPDRPVYEQYF. The DNA for the CDR3 is TGTGCCAGCAGCTCCCGCCCTGACAGGCCCGTTTACGAGCAGTACTTC. V gene TRBV7-9 combines with J gene TRBJ2-7; perhaps TRBD1 as D (6 bases). Germline lookup yields CDR1 SEHNR and CDR2 FQNEAQ (reference sequence). This CDR3 has 16 amino acids. V was shortened by 4 bases and J by 4 bases, with 20 bases between the two germline ends.

The chain has TRBV4-1 and TRBJ1-6, with D unresolved. Trimming took 0 bases from V and 6 from J, leaving 6 bases between them. This CDR3 is built from 14 residues. The germline V gene encodes CDR1 MGHRA and CDR2 YSYEKL. The CDR3 bases are TGCGCCAGCAGCCAAGAGATGTCTAATTCACCCCTCCACTTT. Protein sequence: CASSQEMSNSPLHF.

This sequence joins TRBV7-3 and TRBJ2-2, with 10 bases lining up with TRBD2. This CDR3 comprises 18 residues. Germline-derived CDR1 and CDR2 are SGHTA and FQGTGA. With 1 base clipped from V and 1 base from J, the junction kept 6 bases outside the gene matches. The CDR3 nucleotides read TGTGCCAGCAGCTTAATGGCTAGCGGGGGCTTGAACACCGGGGAGCTGTTTTTT. As protein: CASSLMASGGLNTGELFF.

By its share, this clonotype is medium-sized. The rearrangement links TRBV7-9 to TRBJ1-4; 9 bases match TRBD1. J gave up 2 bases and V 5 bases, and 9 bases lay outside the gene matches. The CDR3 spans 17 residues. The germline V gene has CDR1 SEHNR and CDR2 FQNEAQ (reference sequence). The CDR3 region has the DNA TGTGCCAGCAGCCAGGGACAGGGACGAGTGACTAATGAAAAACTGTTTTTT. As protein: CASSQGQGRVTNEKLFF.

There are many counts of this clonotype. This chain connects TRBV9 to TRBJ1-1; a possible D gene is TRBD1 (6 bases). The CDR3 runs 15 residues. V was pared by 2 bases and J by 4 bases, with 15 bases between. The V gene's germline CDR1 is SGDLS and CDR2 YYNGEE. The CDR3 spells CASSVDGGRATEAFF. Here the CDR3 DNA reads TGTGCCAGCAGCGTGGATGGGGGCCGCGCCACTGAAGCTTTCTTT.

This clonotype has at least ten counts. This sequence joins TRBV5-1 and TRBJ2-2; no definite D call. The V and J ends lost 1 base and 4 bases respectively, with 8 bases between them. CDR1 SGHRS and CDR2 YFSETQ come from the germline V gene. This CDR3 spans 14 amino acids. CDR3 loop: CASSLLGLTGELFF. The DNA of the CDR3 is TGCGCCAGCAGCTTGCTCGGCCTCACCGGGGAGCTGTTTTTT.

At least ten counts were recorded for this clonotype. This chain uses TRBV28 with TRBJ2-5, with 9 bases identical to TRBD1. Per the germline V gene, CDR1 is MDHEN and CDR2 is SYDVKM. The CDR3 spans 17 residues. Losses at the gene ends were 4 bases for V and 5 bases for J; bases not matched to a gene: 14. As DNA, the CDR3 is TGTGCCAGCAGTTCCGGTCTTGCGGGACAGGGTGTGGAGACCCAGTACTTC. This translates into CASSSGLAGQGVETQYF.

The rearrangement links TRBV19 to TRBJ2-1; TRBD2 aligns across 11 bases. CDR1 is LNHDA, CDR2 SQIVND, per germline (reference sequence). V dropped 7 bases and J dropped 9; count of bases not matched to a gene: 11. The CDR3 length is 15 residues. CDR3 DNA: TGTGCCAGTACCAATCTAGCGGGAGGAGTTGGTGAGCAGTTCTTC. This codes for CASTNLAGGVGEQFF.

This clonotype was recorded many times. The chain is built from TRBV12-3 or TRBV12-4 and TRBJ2-3; no clear D. The germline V and J ends were trimmed by 3 bases and 6 bases, with 13 bases remaining between them. The CDR3 has 14 residues. The CDR3 is CASSLRLARDTQYF. For the CDR3, the DNA is TGTGCCAGCAGTTTGAGGCTCGCGCGGGATACGCAGTATTTT.

The chain carries TRBV6-4 and TRBJ2-2; D call uncertain. Trimming shortened V by 2 bases and J by 3 bases, and 4 bases separated the two germline ends. Per germline, CDR1 MRHNA and CDR2 SNTAGT. The CDR3 is 13 amino acids. CDR3 sequence reads: CASSDQDTGELFF. The CDR3 DNA follows: TGTGCCAGCAGTGACCAGGACACCGGGGAGCTGTTTTTT.

This clonotype was seen ten or more times. J is TRBJ2-2 and V is TRBV20-1; 10 positions match TRBD2. The CDR3 is made up of 14 amino acids. V dropped 5 bases and J dropped 4; count of bases not matched to a gene: 4. Germline CDR1 and CDR2: DFQATT and SNEGSKA (reference sequence). The CDR3 DNA is TGCAGTGCTCTAGCGGGAGAGAGCACCGGGGAGCTGTTTTTT. Protein product: CSALAGESTGELFF.

The chain has TRBV11-3 and TRBJ1-6; perhaps TRBD1 as D (5 bases). Germline CDR1 and CDR2: SGHNT and YENEEA. The V and J ends lost 4 bases and 5 bases respectively, with 15 bases between them. The CDR3 is 16 residues long. CDR3 nucleotides: TGTGCCAGCAGCTCGGGCTCCGGGACTGATAATTCACCCCTCCACTTT. Protein product: CASSSGSGTDNSPLHF.

This clonotype was recorded at least ten times. The V call is TRBV11-2, the J call TRBJ2-3; D call uncertain. This CDR3 is 12 amino acids long. Deletions cut 4 bases from V and 4 bases from J, with 6 bases between. CDR1 and CDR2 from the germline V gene are SGHAT and FQNNGV. CDR3 nucleotide sequence: TGTGCCAGCAGCTCAGTCGCAGATACGCAGTATTTT. It yields the protein CASSSVADTQYF.

This clonotype has more than one count but fewer than ten. The rearrangement links TRBV21-1 to TRBJ2-7; the listed D gene, TRBD2, was not tested against the DNA. TRBV21-1 is described as a pseudogene. The CDR3 extends over 13 amino acids. The CDR3 region has the DNA TGTGCCAGCAATCGAGGGAAGCCCTACGAGCAGTACTTC. As protein: CASNRGKPYEQYF.

The table lists this clonotype with many counts. The rearrangement uses TRBV5-1 and TRBJ2-5; D remains unclear. Germline CDR1 is SGHRS and CDR2 is YFSETQ. Trimming removed 0 bases at V and 5 bases at J, with 5 bases between. The CDR3 totals 12 residues. CDR3 region: CASSLVEETQYF. The CDR3 coding sequence is TGCGCCAGCAGCTTGGTAGAGGAGACCCAGTACTTC.

This clonotype was recorded a few times. CDR3 protein: CASSPALLAGEAGELFF. Here the CDR3 DNA reads TGTGCCAGCAGCCCGGCCCTACTAGCGGGAGAAGCCGGGGAGCTGTTTTTT. The chain carries TRBV5-4 and TRBJ2-2; TRBD2 matches 11 bases. Looked up from germline, CDR1 is SGHNT and CDR2 is YYREEE (reference sequence). This CDR3 is built from 17 residues. The V gene end was trimmed by 4 bases and the J gene end by 6 bases; junction bases not matched to a gene: 11.